Listed here are 5 T cell receptor beta chains from one sample, sequenced in a study of beta chain features in type 1 diabetes. Every isolated RNA sample was fully reverse transcribed, so sequencing captured expressed TCRB transcripts. Clones were sequenced by immunoSEQ multiplex PCR, and TCRdb holds only the in-frame ones, with some missing. Among 130,000 to 150,000 clones, more than 9% were seen once, and the ten largest hold 1.3%. The sample taken for sequencing was naive CD4+ T cells from blood. The receptors originated from a man between 18 and 29 years old in good health.

The chain links TRBV11-2 to TRBJ2-1; perhaps TRBD2 as D (5 bases). The ends were cut back, 4 bases at V and 6 bases at J, with 16 bases in the middle. The CDR3 consists of 15 residues. Germline V CDR1 and CDR2: SGHAT, FQNNGV. The DNA of the CDR3 is TGTGCCAGCAGCTCCCGATCCGCGGGTCGCAATGAGCAGTTCTTC. This translates into CASSSRSAGRNEQFF.

This clone was seen more than once but under ten times. V gene TRBV9 combines with J gene TRBJ2-7, with a weak D call TRBD2 (6 bases). Germline CDR1 and CDR2: SGDLS and YYNGEE. The CDR3 contains 14 residues. With 3 bases removed from V and 4 bases from J, the gap between germline ends came to 14 bases. The CDR3 reads CASSEGLGGYEQYF. In nucleotides, the CDR3 is TGTGCCAGCAGCGAGGGACTGGGGGGTTACGAGCAGTACTTC.

The chain is built from TRBV11-2 and TRBJ1-1; no definite D call. Trimming took off 3 bases at V and 3 bases at J, with 5 bases between the two ends. From germline, CDR1 is SGHAT and CDR2 FQNNGV. This CDR3 spans 12 amino acids. The CDR3 DNA sequence: TGTGCCAGCAGCTTTTCTGACACTGAAGCTTTCTTT. This translates into CASSFSDTEAFF.

The table lists this clone with a few counts. At the DNA level, this CDR3 is encoded by other sequences in the same sample as well. The rearrangement joins TRBV18 to TRBJ1-6; 9 nucleotides line up with TRBD1. The ends lost 3 bases at V and 7 bases at J; junction bases unmatched: 4. CDR1 KGHSH and CDR2 LQKENI come from the germline V gene. This CDR3 comprises 15 residues. CDR3 bases: TGTGCCAGCTCACCGCCGGGACAGGGCAATTCACCCCTCCACTTT. This gives the protein CASSPPGQGNSPLHF.

The V call is TRBV6-4, the J call TRBJ1-2, with 8 nucleotides matching TRBD1. V gave up 2 bases and J gave up 6 bases; unmatched junction bases: 5. Germline CDR1 is MRHNA and CDR2 is SNTAGT. The CDR3 runs 14 residues. This chain's CDR3 is CASSDRPGGDGYTF. DNA for the CDR3: TGTGCCAGCAGTGACAGGCCAGGGGGCGATGGCTACACCTTC.